These 10 T cell receptor beta chains came from one sample sequenced in a study of T cells after yellow fever vaccination. TCRdb processed the 5' RACE reads anew with MiXCR; each CDR3 protein has one entry. The table lists 450,000 to 650,000 distinct CDR3 sequences, approximately 12% of them singletons. The input for sequencing was PBMCs, taken on the day of the yellow fever booster vaccination. Every receptor here comes from a man aged 25 to 45 who received the YFV17D yellow fever vaccine.

V and J are TRBV19 and TRBJ2-7, with TRBD2 identical over 10 bases. V trimming: 10 bases; J trimming: 5 bases; junction bases outside the gene matches: 8. The CDR3 has 13 residues. Germline V CDR1 and CDR2: LNHDA, SQIVND (reference sequence). The CDR3 reads CATAGTSVDEQYF. The CDR3 region has the DNA TGTGCCACCGCCGGGACTAGCGTCGACGAGCAGTACTTC.

Only a few counts were recorded for this clonotype. The chain is built from TRBV20-1 and TRBJ2-1, with D possibly TRBD1 on 6 matching bases. This CDR3 is 13 amino acids long. Per germline, CDR1 DFQATT and CDR2 SNEGSKA (reference sequence). Between the trimmed V and J ends, which lost 3 bases and 1 base, there was a span of 7 bases. CDR3 region: CSASDRSYNEQFF. CDR3 sequence (DNA): TGCAGTGCTAGTGACAGGTCCTACAATGAGCAGTTCTTC.

The chain recombines TRBV19 with TRBJ2-1; TRBD2 aligns across 9 bases. Germline V gene sequence: CDR1 LNHDA, CDR2 SQIVND (reference sequence). V was clipped by 1 base and J by 6 bases; unmatched bases: 7. The CDR3 totals 16 residues. The CDR3 coding sequence is TGTGCCAGTAGTATAGGGTCCCGACTAGCGGTCAATGAGCAGTTCTTC. It encodes CASSIGSRLAVNEQFF.

This clonotype was counted between two and nine times. The V call is TRBV27, the J call TRBJ2-1; 7 bases line up with TRBD2. Germline V gene lookup returns CDR1 MNHEY and CDR2 SMNVEV (reference sequence). The CDR3 is 15 residues long. With V trimmed by 3 bases and J by 4 bases, 6 bases remained unmatched. CDR3 nucleotides: TGTGCCAGCAGTTTGGTACTAGCGAGATACAATGAGCAGTTCTTC. This encodes CASSLVLARYNEQFF.

This clonotype was observed a few times. The chain carries TRBV7-2 and TRBJ2-5; 7 nucleotides line up with TRBD2. This CDR3 has 15 amino acids. The V segment lost 5 bases and the J segment 3 bases; nucleotides outside the gene matches: 9. Germline V lookup: CDR1 SGHTA, CDR2 FQGNSA. CDR3 sequence: CASSPPGLPKETQYF. CDR3 nucleotides: TGTGCCAGCAGCCCTCCGGGACTACCTAAAGAGACCCAGTACTTC. Full variable domain (missing parts from reference TRBV7-2 and TRBJ2-5): GAGVSQSPSNKVTEKGKDVELRCDPISGHTALYWYRQSLGQGLEFLIYFQGNSAPDKSGLPSDRFSAERTGGSVSTLTIQRTQQEDSAVYLCASSPPGLPKETQYFGPGTRLLVL.

The chain employs TRBV4-3 and TRBJ2-2; D may be TRBD1 (7 bases). Trimming stripped 2 bases from V and 3 bases from J, with 13 bases between. CDR3 length equals 16 residues. Germline CDR1 LGHNA, CDR2 YSLEER. The CDR3: CASSQWRGQDTGELFF. CDR3 DNA sequence: TGCGCCAGCAGCCAATGGAGGGGGCAGGACACCGGGGAGCTGTTTTTT.

This clonotype was counted only a few times. V usage is TRBV7-2 and J usage is TRBJ2-5, with 9 bases lining up with TRBD2. V lost 5 bases, J lost 2 bases, and 6 bases stayed unmatched. Germline V lookup: CDR1 SGHTA, CDR2 FQGNSA. This CDR3 has 15 amino acids. CDR3 loop: CASSRTSERQETQYF. CDR3 coding DNA: TGTGCCAGCAGCCGGACTAGCGAACGACAAGAGACCCAGTACTTC.

This clonotype was detected only a few times. CDR3 sequence reads: CASSVTSGWETQYF. CDR3 DNA sequence: TGTGCCAGCAGCGTGACTAGCGGATGGGAGACCCAGTACTTC. The chain recombines TRBV9 with TRBJ2-5, with 9 bases matching TRBD2. This CDR3 contains 14 residues. The trim removed 2 bases at V and 5 bases at J, leaving 4 bases unmatched. From germline, CDR1 is SGDLS and CDR2 YYNGEE.

The chain carries TRBV29-1 and TRBJ1-4, with a possible D match to TRBD1 (5 bases). The V end was cut by 4 bases, the J end by 4 bases, with 7 bases between. This CDR3 has 12 amino acids. Germline V CDR1 and CDR2: SQVTM, ANQGSEA. The CDR3 here is CSVVRDNEKLFF. CDR3 sequence (DNA): TGCAGCGTTGTCAGGGATAATGAAAAACTGTTTTTT. Supplemented by reference TRBV29-1 and TRBJ1-4, the full variable domain reads SAVISQKPSRDICQRGTSLTIQCQVDSQVTMMFWYRQQPGQSLTLIATANQGSEATYESGFVIDKFPISRPNLTFSTLTVSNMSPEDSSIYLCSVVRDNEKLFFGSGTQLSVL.

This clonotype was found many times. The chain combines TRBV5-1 with TRBJ1-5; TRBD1 matches at 7 bases. This CDR3 has 15 amino acids. Germline CDR1 SGHRS, CDR2 YFSETQ. Losses at the gene ends were 2 bases for V and 2 bases for J; bases not matched to a gene: 4. This CDR3 reads CASSLGQARNQPQHF. DNA for the CDR3: TGCGCCAGCAGCTTAGGACAGGCCCGCAATCAGCCCCAGCATTTT.